This T cell receptor (beta chain) was captured in a study of human T cells and chemical hapten exposure (dated by TCRdb to the early 2020s). The study in broad terms: For sensitization, 2% DPC in acetone was applied to an approximately 2 cm by approximately 2 cm area of upper inner arm skin. Libraries were pooled for sequencing, and variation in per-sample TCR yields was attributed mainly to small differences in library volumes within the pool. Patch testing was performed on the upper back with Finn chambers containing 0.01% DPC, and the patch tests were scored after 6 days according to International Contact Dermatitis Research Group standards. Blood samples were taken from patients before sensitization (week 0) and then at 2, 6 and about 24 weeks after DPC sensitization. The mostly female patient cohort included alopecia areata with under or over 50% scalp involvement, alopecia totalis and alopecia universalis. For TCR sequencing, blood came from over 25 alopecia patients at anywhere from one to four time points (pre-sensitization, 2, 6 and 24 weeks). Throughout the study period of about 25 weeks, patients also received therapeutic DPC doses to the scalp every week. Peripheral blood TCR repertoire changes were tracked in vivo in alopecia patients during primary and secondary sensitization to the hapten diphenylcyclopropenone (DPC). Here is what the overall study found, with its caveats: Significantly more large CDR3 similarity clusters were formed by expanded TCRs than by pre-sensitization or healthy control sets, consistent with antigen-driven responses. The number of TCRs above 1 in 1000 frequency did not change with DPC sensitization; there was no evidence of global repertoire structure alterations. Alopecia, a presumed autoimmune disease, was present in all patients, so the immune response of the patients might differ from that of healthy individuals. The number of PT1 expanded TCRs positively correlated with patch test score, significant at thresholds 8, 16 and 32 but not 4. After repeated subsampling, the strength of the expansion versus patch-test correlation and the threshold at which it became significant changed.

This clonotype has at least ten counts. No cognate antigen has been identified for it. Base qualities are not at hand, and no much larger clone is one base apart. Libraries came from RACE. The instrument was a NextSeq 500. During library preparation, unique molecular identifiers were attached to individual cDNA molecules so that TCRs could be counted quantitatively and reproducibly. For every blood RNA sample, sequencing covered both the TCR alpha and TCR beta chains. The authors processed their data as follows. Samples had a median of about 96,000 TCRs, with a range from roughly 23,224 to 750,000. The Decombinator software suite was used to annotate V, J and CDR3 in the TCR reads. To make PS versus PT1 abundance plots, every sample was subsampled to the same number of TCRs (28,000). TCRs were defined as expanded if absent before sensitization and observed at least eight times at the 2-week time point. The public reads were reanalyzed by TCRdb: fastp trimming at Q25, MiXCR alignment, in-frame beta chains only. Every distinct CDR3 protein forms one entry, paired with its most common genes and DNA. Clone size and V and J calls follow TCRdb, not the original study. This sample holds 350,000 to 450,000 distinct CDR3 sequences; roughly 4.6% were observed only once. Clones ranked in the top ten supply around 2.6% of the sample.

This sample's time point label indicates: pre-sensitization, week 0. The treatment or condition tag for this specimen amounts to: therapeutic diphenylcyclopropenone sensitization with weekly scalp DPC. At each patch-test visit, blood was drawn before the patch test was applied. Eligible patients were aged 18 to 70, diagnosed with alopecia, deemed suitable for DPC therapy, and excluded if pregnant. Total RNA was isolated from unfractionated whole blood collected in Tempus Blood RNA tubes. The material sequenced was whole blood, taken in connection with sensitization to the hapten diphenylcyclopropenone (DPC). This clonotype was obtained from a woman in her forties or fifties with alopecia areata. Some clones in this sample may be carry-over from other donors' samples.

The DNA sequence reads TGTGCCAGCAGCAAACAAGCGGGAGTAGCAGATACGCAGTATTTT. This yields the protein CASSKQAGVADTQYF. This chain joins TRBV7-2 to TRBJ2-3, and TRBD2 aligns with 8 junction nucleotides. As encoded in the germline V gene, CDR1 is SGHTA while CDR2 is FQGNSA. Trimming accounts for 5 bases at V and 4 bases at J, while the number of junction bases matched to no gene is 8. Its CDR3 holds 15 amino acids, cysteine through phenylalanine. Only CDR3 DNA is held: 45 bases, read in frame from base 1.